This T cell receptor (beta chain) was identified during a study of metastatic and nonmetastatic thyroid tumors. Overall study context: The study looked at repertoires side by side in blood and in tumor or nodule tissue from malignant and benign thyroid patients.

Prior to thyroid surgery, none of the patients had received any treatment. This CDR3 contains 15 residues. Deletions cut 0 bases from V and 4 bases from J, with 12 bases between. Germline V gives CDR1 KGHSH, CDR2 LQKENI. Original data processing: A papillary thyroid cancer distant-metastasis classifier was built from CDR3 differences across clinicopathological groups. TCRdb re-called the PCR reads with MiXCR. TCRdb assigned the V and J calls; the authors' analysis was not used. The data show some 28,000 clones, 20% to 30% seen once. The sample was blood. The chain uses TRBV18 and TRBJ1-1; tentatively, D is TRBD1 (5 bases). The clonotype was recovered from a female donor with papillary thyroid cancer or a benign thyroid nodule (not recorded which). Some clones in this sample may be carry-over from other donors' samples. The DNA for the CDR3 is TGTGCCAGCTCACCACCGGAACAGGTCGGCACTGAAGCTTTCTTT. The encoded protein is CASSPPEQVGTEAFF.